This TCR beta chain was observed in a study of blood T cell repertoires in COVID-19. In the study overall: Researchers got acute and convalescent COVID-19 samples from the United States, Italy and Spain. T cells, B-cell-depleted T cells, or PBMCs supplied cDNA or gDNA.

The CDR3 runs 12 residues. The V end lost 10 bases, the J end lost 2 bases, and 9 bases lay between the germline ends. Germline CDR1 and CDR2: MNHEY and SVGAGI. The table came from immunoSEQ multiplex PCR; TCRdb's copy has only in-frame clones and leaves some out. The table lists 99,000 or so clones, roughly 84% of them singletons. The origin of this receptor is a woman aged 55-70 years in a cohort sampled during active or convalescent COVID-19. Sample: peripheral blood. This rearrangement joins TRBV6-5 to TRBJ1-3; D might be TRBD1 (6 bases). DNA for the CDR3: TGTGCCACGAACAGGGCTGGAAACACCATATATTTT. Its translation is CATNRAGNTIYF.